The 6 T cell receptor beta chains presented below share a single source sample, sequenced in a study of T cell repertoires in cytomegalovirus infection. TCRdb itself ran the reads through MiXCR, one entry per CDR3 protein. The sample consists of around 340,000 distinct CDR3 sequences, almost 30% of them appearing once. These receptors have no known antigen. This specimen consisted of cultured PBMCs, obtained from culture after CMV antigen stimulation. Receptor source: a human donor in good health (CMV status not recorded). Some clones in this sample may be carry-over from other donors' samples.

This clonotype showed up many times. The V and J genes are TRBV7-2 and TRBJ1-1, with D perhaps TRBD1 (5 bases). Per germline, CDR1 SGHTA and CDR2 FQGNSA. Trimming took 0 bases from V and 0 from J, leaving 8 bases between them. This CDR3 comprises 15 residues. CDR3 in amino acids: CASSLAGAMNTEAFF. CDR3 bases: TGTGCCAGCAGCTTAGCAGGGGCCATGAACACTGAAGCTTTCTTT.

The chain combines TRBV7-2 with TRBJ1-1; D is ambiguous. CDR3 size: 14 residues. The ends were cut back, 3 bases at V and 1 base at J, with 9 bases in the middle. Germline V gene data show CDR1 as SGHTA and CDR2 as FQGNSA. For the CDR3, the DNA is TGTGCCAGCAGCTTCTCGCGGGGGAACACTGAAGCTTTCTTT. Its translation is CASSFSRGNTEAFF. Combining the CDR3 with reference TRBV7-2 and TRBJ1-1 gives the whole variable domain GAGVSQSPSNKVTEKGKDVELRCDPISGHTALYWYRQSLGQGLEFLIYFQGNSAPDKSGLPSDRFSAERTGGSVSTLTIQRTQQEDSAVYLCASSFSRGNTEAFFGQGTRLTVV.

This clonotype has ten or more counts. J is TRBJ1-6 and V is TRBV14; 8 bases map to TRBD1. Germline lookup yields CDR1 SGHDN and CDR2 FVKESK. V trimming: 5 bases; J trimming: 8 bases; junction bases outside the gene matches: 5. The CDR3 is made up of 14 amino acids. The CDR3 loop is CASSWGQEDSPLHF. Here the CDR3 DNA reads TGTGCCAGCAGCTGGGGACAGGAGGATTCACCCCTCCACTTT.

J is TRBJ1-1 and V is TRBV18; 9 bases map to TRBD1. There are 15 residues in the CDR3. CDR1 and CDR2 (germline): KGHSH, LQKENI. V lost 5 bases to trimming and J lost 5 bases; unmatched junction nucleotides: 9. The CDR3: CASSSTGTGMTEAFF. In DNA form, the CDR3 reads TGTGCCAGCTCATCCACAGGGACAGGGATGACTGAAGCTTTCTTT.

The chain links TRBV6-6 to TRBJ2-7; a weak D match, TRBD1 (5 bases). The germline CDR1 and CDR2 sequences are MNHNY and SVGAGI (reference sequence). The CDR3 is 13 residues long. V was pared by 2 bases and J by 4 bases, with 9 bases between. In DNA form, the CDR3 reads TGTGCCAGCAGTTACCTAGACAGATACGAGCAGTACTTC. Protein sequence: CASSYLDRYEQYF.

The CDR3 DNA is TGTGCCTCTAGGGTAAGCCCCGGAGGCAATCAGCCCCAGCATTTT. Translated, it gives CASRVSPGGNQPQHF. The chain has TRBV19 and TRBJ1-5; D remains unclear. CDR3 length equals 15 residues. The germline CDR1 and CDR2 sequences are LNHDA and SQIVND (reference sequence). V dropped 11 bases and J dropped 2 bases, with 19 bases sitting between them.